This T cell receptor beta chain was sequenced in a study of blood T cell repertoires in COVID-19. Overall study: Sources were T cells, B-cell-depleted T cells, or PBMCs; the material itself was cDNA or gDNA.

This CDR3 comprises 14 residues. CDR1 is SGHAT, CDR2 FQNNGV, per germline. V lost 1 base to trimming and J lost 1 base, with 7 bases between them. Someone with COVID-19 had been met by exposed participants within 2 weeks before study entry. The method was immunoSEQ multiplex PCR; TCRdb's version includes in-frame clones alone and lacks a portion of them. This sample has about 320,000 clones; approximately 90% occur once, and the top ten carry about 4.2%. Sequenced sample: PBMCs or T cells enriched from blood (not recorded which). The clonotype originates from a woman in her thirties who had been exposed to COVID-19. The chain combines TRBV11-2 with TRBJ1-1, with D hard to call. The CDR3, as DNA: TGTGCCAGCAGCTTAGTTCTATCGAACACTGAAGCTTTCTTT. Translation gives CASSLVLSNTEAFF.